This T cell receptor beta chain was retrieved from a study of blood T cell repertoires in COVID-19. Study-level background: The United States, Italy and Spain provided the acute and convalescent COVID-19 samples. PBMCs, B-cell-depleted T cells, or T cells were the source of the cDNA or gDNA that made up the material.

As handled by the study authors: Reference gene primer amplification gave nucleated cell count estimates. Clones were sequenced by immunoSEQ multiplex PCR, and TCRdb holds only the in-frame ones, with some missing. For V, J and clone size, that table is used; D and trimming come from the DNA. The repertoire holds 100,000 or so clones, about 77% seen once, with about an eighth in the top ten. Trimming left V 5 bases short and J 4 bases short, with 14 bases between. From germline, CDR1 is MDHEN and CDR2 SYDVKM. CDR3 length equals 14 residues. The chain has TRBV28 and TRBJ1-2, with a possible D match to TRBD1 (6 bases). What was sequenced was peripheral blood. The receptor was isolated from a woman in her seventies with acute or convalescent COVID-19. In nucleotides, the CDR3 is TGTGCCAGCAGTCCACCAGGGGTTATCTATGGCTACACCTTC. This codes for CASSPPGVIYGYTF.